This is a list of T cell receptor beta chains from one sample in a study of cytomegalovirus exposure and HLA in healthy donors. Method: immunoSEQ multiplex PCR; TCRdb's copy keeps in-frame clones and lacks some. The table includes 90,000 to 100,000 clones, under 80% detected once. The sequenced sample consisted of PBMCs. Receptor source: a man in his forties or fifties in good health and CMV-seronegative. The CDR3 runs from the conserved cysteine through the conserved F or W. The D gene is left open where the match is weak. Expanded clones are given a class, and other clones once, few, many or no size at all.

>.|.|TRBV10-1|TRBJ2-1|13
CASSGGVYNEQFF
TGCGCCAGCAGTGGGGGGGTCTACAATGAGCAGTTCTTC
>.|.|TRBV20-1|TRBJ2-1|10
CSTFLREQFF
TGCAGTACTTTCCTCCGTGAGCAGTTCTTC
>.|TRBD2|TRBV19|TRBJ2-1|14
CASSTLAEYNEQFF
TGTGCCAGTAGTACGCTAGCGGAGTACAATGAGCAGTTCTTC
>.|TRBD2|TRBV4-1|TRBJ2-1|16
CASSQIWTSAGNEQFF
TGCGCCAGCAGCCAAATTTGGACTAGCGCAGGCAATGAGCAGTTCTTC
>.|TRBD2|TRBV5-1|TRBJ2-3|18
CASSSSKLAGGRTDTQYF
TGCGCCAGCAGCTCGTCAAAACTAGCGGGAGGGCGTACAGATACGCAGTATTTT
>.|.|TRBV5-1|TRBJ2-6|14
CASSSGAGANVLTF
TGCGCCAGCAGCTCGGGGGCTGGGGCCAACGTCCTGACTTTC
>.|TRBD2|TRBV7-2|TRBJ2-2|15
CASSFRNGGGGELFF
TGTGCCAGCAGCTTCAGGAACGGGGGGGGCGGGGAGCTGTTTTTT
>once|.|TRBV6-5|TRBJ2-3|14
CASSYLASTDTQYF
TGTGCCAGCAGTTATTTAGCTAGCACAGATACGCAGTATTTT
>.|.|TRBV27|TRBJ2-1|12
CASSPPSFEQFF
TGTGCCAGCAGTCCGCCGAGCTTTGAGCAGTTCTTC
>.|.|TRBV4-3|TRBJ2-5|15
CASSQDALAAVTQYF
TGCGCCAGCAGCCAAGATGCGCTAGCTGCTGTGACCCAGTACTTC
>.|TRBD1|TRBV19|TRBJ1-1|16
CATKAGTGNMNTEAFF
TGTGCCACCAAAGCCGGGACAGGGAACATGAACACTGAAGCTTTCTTT
>.|.|TRBV19|TRBJ2-5|15
CASSIGKQGRGEQYF
TGTGCCAGTAGTATAGGTAAACAGGGTCGCGGTGAGCAGTACTTC
>.|TRBD1|TRBV14|TRBJ2-5|14
CASSFRQGLETQYF
TGTGCCAGCAGCTTCCGACAGGGGTTGGAGACCCAGTACTTC
>.|TRBD2|TRBV10-3|TRBJ2-3|15
CAISEFAGGTDTQYF
TGTGCCATCAGTGAGTTCGCGGGGGGCACAGATACGCAGTATTTT
>.|.|TRBV18|TRBJ2-5|17
CASSPHKPRDGTGAQYF
TGTGCCAGCTCACCACACAAACCCAGGGACGGTACGGGGGCCCAGTACTTC
>.|.|TRBV27|TRBJ2-1|13
CASSSDSYNEQFF
TGTGCCAGCAGTTCGGACAGCTACAATGAGCAGTTCTTC
>.|TRBD1|TRBV11-3|TRBJ2-7|14
CASSPRRGPYEQYF
TGTGCCAGCAGCCCCCGCAGGGGGCCCTACGAGCAGTACTTC
>.|TRBD1|TRBV7-2|TRBJ1-6|16
CASSWTGGSNNSPLHF
TGTGCCAGCAGCTGGACAGGGGGCTCCAATAATTCACCCCTCCACTTT
>.|.|TRBV7-9|TRBJ1-4|14
CASSLAFSNEKLFF
TGTGCCAGCAGCTTAGCGTTTAGTAATGAAAAACTGTTTTTT
>.|.|TRBV7-8|TRBJ2-6|15
CASSGPRAGANVLTF
TGTGCCAGCAGCGGTCCCAGGGCTGGGGCCAACGTCCTGACTTTC
>.|TRBD2|TRBV27|TRBJ2-7|16
CASSLFWTSGNYEQYF
TGTGCCAGCAGTTTATTCTGGACTAGCGGAAATTACGAGCAGTACTTC
>.|.|TRBV5-1|TRBJ1-2|14
CASSQGDANYGYTF
TGCGCCAGCAGCCAGGGTGACGCTAACTATGGCTACACCTTC
>.|TRBD1|TRBV7-2|TRBJ1-2|15
CASSYRQGGLNGYTF
TGTGCCAGCAGCTATCGACAGGGGGGTTTGAATGGCTACACCTTC
>few|TRBD2|TRBV9|TRBJ2-7|19
CASSVFVSPSGGGDYEQYF
TGTGCCAGCAGCGTATTCGTCTCCCCTTCGGGAGGAGGGGATTACGAGCAGTACTTC
>.|.|TRBV6-1|TRBJ1-3|14
CASSESSPGNTIYF
TGTGCCAGCAGTGAGTCGAGCCCTGGAAACACCATATATTTT
>.|.|TRBV6-1|TRBJ2-1|15
CASSEGPGSYNEQFF
TGTGCCAGCAGTGAAGGTCCGGGCTCCTACAATGAGCAGTTCTTC
>.|.|TRBV7-9|TRBJ1-5|14
CSRKGDVRHQPQHF
TGTTCCAGAAAGGGGGACGTTAGGCATCAGCCCCAGCATTTT